These 2 T cell receptor beta chains were sequenced from one sample in a study of CD8+CD57+ T cells in acquired aplastic anemia. Genomic DNA, serving as template, underwent TCR beta VDJ and CDR3 profiling. TCRdb reprocessed the reads with MiXCR, giving one entry per CDR3 protein. The sample has about 210,000 distinct CDR3 sequences; about a third are singletons. Source material: sorted CD4+, CD8+, or CD8+CD57+ T cells (not recorded which) from PBMCs. These receptor sequences come from a human donor in good health, serving as a control.

The genes are TRBV10-3 and TRBJ1-4; D might be TRBD1 (6 bases). The CDR3 covers 14 residues. V was clipped by 6 bases and J by 3 bases, with 11 bases between them. Looked up from germline, CDR1 is ENHRY and CDR2 is SYGVKD. The CDR3 DNA sequence: TGTGCCATCAGCCCACAGGGTTCTAATGAAAAACTGTTTTTT. It is translated as CAISPQGSNEKLFF.

This clonotype was counted a few times. The chain uses TRBV11-2 and TRBJ2-3; D might be TRBD2 (5 bases). Germline CDR1 reads SGHAT; CDR2 reads FQNNGV. CDR3 length: 15 amino acids. Trimming took off 9 bases at V and 1 base at J, with 17 bases between the two ends. The CDR3 region is CASLLGDLGTDTQYF. In nucleotides, the CDR3 is TGTGCCAGTTTACTAGGTGACTTGGGCACAGATACGCAGTATTTT.